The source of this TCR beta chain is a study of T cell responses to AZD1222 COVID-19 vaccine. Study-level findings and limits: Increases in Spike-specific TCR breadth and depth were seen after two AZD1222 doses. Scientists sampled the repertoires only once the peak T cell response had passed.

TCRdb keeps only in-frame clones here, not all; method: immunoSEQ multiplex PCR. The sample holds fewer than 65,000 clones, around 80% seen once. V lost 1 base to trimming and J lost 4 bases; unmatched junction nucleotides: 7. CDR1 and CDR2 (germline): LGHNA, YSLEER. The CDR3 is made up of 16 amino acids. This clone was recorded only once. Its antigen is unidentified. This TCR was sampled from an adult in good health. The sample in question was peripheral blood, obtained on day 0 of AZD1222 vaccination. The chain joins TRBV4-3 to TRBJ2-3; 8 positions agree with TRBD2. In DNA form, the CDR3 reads TGCGCCAGCAGCCAAGTCTGGCGGGAGGTCTCAGATACGCAGTATTTT. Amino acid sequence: CASSQVWREVSDTQYF.